A single sample gave rise to the 11 T cell receptor beta chains below, sequenced in a study of CD8+ T cells in alopecia areata. RNA was isolated and reverse transcribed to cDNA, the sequencing template. The repertoire was sequenced with immunoSEQ multiplex PCR; TCRdb's copy has only in-frame clones and lacks some. The table has approximately 100,000 clones, nearly 45% seen once. Material: CD4+ T cells sorted from blood. All receptors come from a human donor with alopecia areata.

V usage is TRBV5-4 and J usage is TRBJ2-5; the match to TRBD1 covers 9 bases. CDR1 and CDR2 (germline): SGHNT, YYREEE (reference sequence). J gave up 4 bases and V 4 bases, and 2 bases lay outside the gene matches. CDR3 length: 13 residues. CDR3 protein: CASSVGQGETQYF. CDR3 sequence (DNA): TGTGCCAGCAGCGTGGGACAGGGAGAGACCCAGTACTTC.

This clone was seen only a few times. This sequence joins TRBV28 and TRBJ2-1; D not certain. Germline V gene sequence: CDR1 MDHEN, CDR2 SYDVKM. Trimming stripped 5 bases from V and 10 bases from J, with 12 bases between. The CDR3 extends over 12 amino acids. In DNA, the CDR3 is TGTGCCAGCAGTGGCAATAGAGCGGAGCAGTTCTTC. It specifies CASSGNRAEQFF.

This clone showed up just a few times. The chain combines TRBV19 with TRBJ2-5; D assignment may be TRBD1 or TRBD2 (5 bases each). Germline V gives CDR1 LNHDA, CDR2 SQIVND (reference sequence). The CDR3 contains 13 residues. V gave up 5 bases and J gave up 5 bases, with 12 bases separating them. The CDR3 DNA is TGTGCCAGTAGTCGGGGAAGACAGGAGACCCAGTACTTC. It specifies CASSRGRQETQYF.

The chain combines TRBV28 with TRBJ2-7; D is unresolved. V was clipped by 3 bases and J by 2 bases, with 11 bases between them. Germline CDR1 is MDHEN and CDR2 is SYDVKM. The CDR3 runs 14 residues. CDR3: CASSFETMTYEQYF. The CDR3 DNA sequence: TGTGCCAGCAGTTTCGAGACAATGACCTACGAGCAGTACTTC.

J is TRBJ2-1 and V is TRBV30; no reliable D call. Germline assignment: CDR1 GTSNPN and CDR2 SVGIG (reference sequence). V was pared by 0 bases and J by 2 bases, with 11 bases between. CDR3 size: 15 residues. The CDR3 DNA sequence: TGTGCCTGGAGTGTACGGACGCCAGCCTACAATGAGCAGTTCTTC. The encoded protein is CAWSVRTPAYNEQFF.

This clone turned up a few times. V is TRBV29-1 and J is TRBJ2-1, with D maybe TRBD2 (5 bases). The V end lost 7 bases, the J end lost 8 bases, and 15 bases lay between the germline ends. CDR1 is SQVTM and CDR2 is ANQGSEA in the germline V gene. This CDR3 spans 12 amino acids. CDR3 region: CSGGADDDEQFF. The CDR3 nucleotides read TGCAGCGGGGGAGCGGACGATGATGAGCAGTTCTTC.

The V gene is TRBV29-1, the J gene TRBJ2-1; 7 nucleotides line up with TRBD2. The CDR3 has 19 amino acids. Germline values: CDR1 SQVTM, CDR2 ANQGSEA. V gave up 8 bases and J gave up 2 bases; unmatched junction bases: 24. The DNA of the CDR3 is TGCAGCTCCCTAGCTAGAGGATCGCAGGGACTACGCCCCTACAATGAGCAGTTCTTC. It is translated as CSSLARGSQGLRPYNEQFF.

This clone was detected a few times. This sequence joins TRBV15 and TRBJ2-5; D is uncertain. The CDR3 extends over 16 amino acids. Germline V lookup: CDR1 LNHNV, CDR2 YYDKDF (reference sequence). Trimming removed 0 bases from V and 1 base from J, with 12 bases in between. This CDR3 reads CATSREIGNLQETQYF. The CDR3 DNA reads TGTGCCACCAGCAGAGAGATTGGCAACCTCCAAGAGACCCAGTACTTC.

This chain joins TRBV29-1 and TRBJ1-1; TRBD1 might be the D (5 bases). The CDR3 covers 14 residues. Germline V CDR1 and CDR2: SQVTM, ANQGSEA. Trimming removed 4 bases at V and 1 base at J, with 13 bases between. Here the CDR3 DNA reads TGCAGCGTTGTGGGGCGTCAGAAGAACACTGAAGCTTTCTTT. Its translation is CSVVGRQKNTEAFF.

This clone was seen a few times. The DNA for the CDR3 is TGTGCCAGCAGTTACCCCAGCATCGGTGAGCAGTTCTTC. Its protein is CASSYPSIGEQFF. The chain employs TRBV6-6 and TRBJ2-1; D uncertain. This CDR3 spans 13 amino acids. Germline loops: CDR1 MNHNY, CDR2 SVGAGI (reference sequence). Trimming left V 2 bases short and J 9 bases short, with 11 bases between.

This chain uses TRBV20-1 with TRBJ1-5; no firm D call. The length of the CDR3 is 11 residues. V gave up 6 bases and J gave up 7 bases, with 10 bases separating them. The V gene's germline CDR1 is DFQATT and CDR2 SNEGSKA (reference sequence). CDR3: CSAGRSQPQHF. In DNA form, the CDR3 reads TGCAGTGCGGGCAGGAGCCAGCCCCAGCATTTT.